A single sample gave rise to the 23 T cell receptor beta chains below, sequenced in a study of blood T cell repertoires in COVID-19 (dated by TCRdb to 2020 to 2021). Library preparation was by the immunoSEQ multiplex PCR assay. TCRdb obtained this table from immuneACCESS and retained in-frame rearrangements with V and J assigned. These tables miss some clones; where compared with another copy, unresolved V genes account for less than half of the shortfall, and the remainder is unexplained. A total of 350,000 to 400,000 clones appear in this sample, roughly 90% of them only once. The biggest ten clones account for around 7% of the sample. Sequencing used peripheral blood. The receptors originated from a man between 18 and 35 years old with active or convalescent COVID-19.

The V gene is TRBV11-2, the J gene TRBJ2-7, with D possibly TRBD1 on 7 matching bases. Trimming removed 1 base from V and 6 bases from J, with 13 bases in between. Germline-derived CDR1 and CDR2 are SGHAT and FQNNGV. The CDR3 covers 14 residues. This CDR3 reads CASSLVGGGGEQYF. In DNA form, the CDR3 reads TGTGCCAGCAGCTTAGTCGGAGGGGGCGGCGAGCAGTACTTC.

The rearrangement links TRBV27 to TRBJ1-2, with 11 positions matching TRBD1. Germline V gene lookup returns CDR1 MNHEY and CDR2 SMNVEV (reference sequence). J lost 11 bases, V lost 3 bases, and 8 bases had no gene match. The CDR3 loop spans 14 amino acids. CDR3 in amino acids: CASSFGTGGRGYTF. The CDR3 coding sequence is TGTGCCAGCAGTTTTGGGACAGGGGGAAGGGGTTACACCTTC.

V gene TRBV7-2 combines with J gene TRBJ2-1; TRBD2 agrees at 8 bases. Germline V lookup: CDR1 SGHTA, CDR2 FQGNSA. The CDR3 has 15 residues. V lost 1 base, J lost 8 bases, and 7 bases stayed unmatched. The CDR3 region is CASSLEKKRGHEQFF. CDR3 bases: TGTGCCAGCAGCTTAGAGAAGAAGCGGGGGCATGAGCAGTTCTTC.

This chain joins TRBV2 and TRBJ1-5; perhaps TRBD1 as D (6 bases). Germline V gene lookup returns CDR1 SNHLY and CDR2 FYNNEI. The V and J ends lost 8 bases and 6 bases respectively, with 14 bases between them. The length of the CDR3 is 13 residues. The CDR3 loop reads CASRPGVTQPQHF. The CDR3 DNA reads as TGTGCCAGCCGGCCAGGGGTTACTCAGCCCCAGCATTTT.

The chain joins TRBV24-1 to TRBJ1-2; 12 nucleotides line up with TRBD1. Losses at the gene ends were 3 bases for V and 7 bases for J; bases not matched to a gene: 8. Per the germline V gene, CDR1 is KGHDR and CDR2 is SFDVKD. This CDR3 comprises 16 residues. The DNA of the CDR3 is TGTGCCACCAGTGATCCCGGGACAGGGGGCTTTGGTGGCTACACCTTC. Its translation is CATSDPGTGGFGGYTF.

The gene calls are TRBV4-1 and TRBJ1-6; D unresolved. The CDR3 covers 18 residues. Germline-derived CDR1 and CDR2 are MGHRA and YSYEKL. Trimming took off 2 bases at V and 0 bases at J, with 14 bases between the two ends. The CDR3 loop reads CASSQYGPTSSYNSPLHF. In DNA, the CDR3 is TGCGCCAGCAGCCAATATGGGCCCACGAGCTCCTATAATTCACCCCTCCACTTT.

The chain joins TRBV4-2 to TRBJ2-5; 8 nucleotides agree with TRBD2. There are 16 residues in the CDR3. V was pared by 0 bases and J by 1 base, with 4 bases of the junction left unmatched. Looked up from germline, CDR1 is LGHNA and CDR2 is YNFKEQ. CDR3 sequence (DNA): TGTGCCAGCAGCCAAGATCTGGGACTAGTCCAAGAGACCCAGTACTTC. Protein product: CASSQDLGLVQETQYF.

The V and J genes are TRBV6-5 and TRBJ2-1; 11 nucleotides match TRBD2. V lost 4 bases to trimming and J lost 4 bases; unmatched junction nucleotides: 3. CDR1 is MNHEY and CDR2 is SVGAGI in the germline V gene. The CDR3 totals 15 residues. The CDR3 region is CASSSLAGGYNEQFF. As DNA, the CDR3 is TGTGCCAGCAGTTCGCTAGCGGGAGGTTACAATGAGCAGTTCTTC.

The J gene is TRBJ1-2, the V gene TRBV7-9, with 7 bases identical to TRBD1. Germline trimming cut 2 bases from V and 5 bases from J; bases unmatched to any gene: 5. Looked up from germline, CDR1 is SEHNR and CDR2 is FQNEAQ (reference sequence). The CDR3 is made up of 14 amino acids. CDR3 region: CASSLRPRGYGYTF. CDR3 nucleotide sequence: TGTGCCAGCAGCTTAAGGCCCAGGGGGTATGGCTACACCTTC.

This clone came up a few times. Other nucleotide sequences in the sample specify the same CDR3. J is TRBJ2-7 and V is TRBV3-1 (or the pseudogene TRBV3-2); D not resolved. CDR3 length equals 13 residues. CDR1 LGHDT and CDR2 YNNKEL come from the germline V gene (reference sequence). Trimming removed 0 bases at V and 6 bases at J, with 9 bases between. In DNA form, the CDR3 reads TGTGCCAGCAGCCAAGATCGGGTAGGCGAGCAGTACTTC. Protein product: CASSQDRVGEQYF.

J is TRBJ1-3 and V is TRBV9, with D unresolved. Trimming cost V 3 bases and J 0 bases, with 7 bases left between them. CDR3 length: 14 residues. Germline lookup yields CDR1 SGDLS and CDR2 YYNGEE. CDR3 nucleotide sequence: TGTGCCAGCAGCGACGGTGGCTCTGGAAACACCATATATTTT. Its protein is CASSDGGSGNTIYF.

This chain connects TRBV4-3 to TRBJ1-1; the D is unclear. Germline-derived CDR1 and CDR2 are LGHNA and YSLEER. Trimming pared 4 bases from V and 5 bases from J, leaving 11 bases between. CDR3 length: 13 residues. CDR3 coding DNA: TGCGCCAGCAGCCCTCCCCGGGGAACTGAAGCTTTCTTT. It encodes CASSPPRGTEAFF.

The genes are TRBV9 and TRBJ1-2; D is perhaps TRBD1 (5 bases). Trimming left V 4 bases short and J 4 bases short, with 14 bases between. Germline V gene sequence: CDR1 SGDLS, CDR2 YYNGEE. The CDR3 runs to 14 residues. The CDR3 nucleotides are TGTGCCAGCAGCCCTTCGGGGGGTGCCTATGGCTACACCTTC. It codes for CASSPSGGAYGYTF.

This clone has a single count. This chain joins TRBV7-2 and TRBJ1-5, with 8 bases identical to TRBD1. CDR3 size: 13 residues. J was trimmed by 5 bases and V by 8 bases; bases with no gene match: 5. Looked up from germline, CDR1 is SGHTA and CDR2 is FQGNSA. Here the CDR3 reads CASSTGVHQPQHF. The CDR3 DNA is TGTGCCAGCTCGACAGGGGTTCATCAGCCCCAGCATTTT.

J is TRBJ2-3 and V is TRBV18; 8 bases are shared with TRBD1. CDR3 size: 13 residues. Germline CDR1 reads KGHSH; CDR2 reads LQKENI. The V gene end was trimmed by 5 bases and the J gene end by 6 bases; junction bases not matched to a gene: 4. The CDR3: CASSTDRGDTQYF. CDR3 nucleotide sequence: TGTGCCAGCTCAACCGACAGGGGTGATACGCAGTATTTT.

The CDR3 sequence: CASIKTGGDTEAFF. CDR3 coding DNA: TGTGCCAGCATCAAAACAGGGGGCGACACTGAAGCTTTCTTT. The chain is built from TRBV6-5 and TRBJ1-1; 9 bases match TRBD1. CDR1 MNHEY and CDR2 SVGAGI come from the germline V gene. There are 14 residues in the CDR3. V lost 7 bases, J lost 3 bases, and 6 bases stayed unmatched.

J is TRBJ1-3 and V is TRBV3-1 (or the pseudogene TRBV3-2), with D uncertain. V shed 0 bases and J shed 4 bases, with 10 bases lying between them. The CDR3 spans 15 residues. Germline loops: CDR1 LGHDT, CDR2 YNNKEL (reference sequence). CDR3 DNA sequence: TGTGCCAGCAGCCAAGATTCAGGCACCGGAAACACCATATATTTT. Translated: CASSQDSGTGNTIYF.

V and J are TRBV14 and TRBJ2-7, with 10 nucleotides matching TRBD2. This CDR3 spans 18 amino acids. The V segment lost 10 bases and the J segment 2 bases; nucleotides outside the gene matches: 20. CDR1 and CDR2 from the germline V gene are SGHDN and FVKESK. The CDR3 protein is CAIQGWVASGSPTYEQYF. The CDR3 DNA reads TGTGCCATCCAGGGGTGGGTAGCTAGCGGGAGCCCGACCTACGAGCAGTACTTC.

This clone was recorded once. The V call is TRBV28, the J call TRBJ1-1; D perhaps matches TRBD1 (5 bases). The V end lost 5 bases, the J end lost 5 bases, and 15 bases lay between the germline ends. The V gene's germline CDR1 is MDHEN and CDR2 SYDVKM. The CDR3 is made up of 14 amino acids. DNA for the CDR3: TGTGCCAGCAGTACAAGGGGCTCGAGGACTGAAGCTTTCTTT. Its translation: CASSTRGSRTEAFF.

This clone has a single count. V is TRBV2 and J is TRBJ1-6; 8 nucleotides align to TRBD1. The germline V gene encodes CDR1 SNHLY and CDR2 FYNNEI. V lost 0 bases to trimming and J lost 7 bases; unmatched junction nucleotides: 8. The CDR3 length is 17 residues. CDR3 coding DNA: TGTGCCAGCAGTGAAGCGCTTCAGGGGGCGAGGAATTCACCCCTCCACTTT. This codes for CASSEALQGARNSPLHF.

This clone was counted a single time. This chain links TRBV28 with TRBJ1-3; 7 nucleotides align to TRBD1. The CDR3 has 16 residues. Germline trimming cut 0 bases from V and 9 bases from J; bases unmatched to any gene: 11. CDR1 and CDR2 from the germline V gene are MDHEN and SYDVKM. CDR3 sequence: CASSLWGGSRDSTIYF. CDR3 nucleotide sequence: TGTGCCAGCAGTTTATGGGGCGGATCGAGGGACAGCACCATATATTTT.

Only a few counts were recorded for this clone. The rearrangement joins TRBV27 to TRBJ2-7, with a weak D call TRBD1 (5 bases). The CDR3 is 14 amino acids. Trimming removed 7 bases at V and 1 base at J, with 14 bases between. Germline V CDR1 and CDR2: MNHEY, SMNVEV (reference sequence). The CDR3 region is CASTAHRNSYEQYF. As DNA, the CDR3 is TGTGCCAGCACCGCCCACAGGAATTCCTACGAGCAGTACTTC.

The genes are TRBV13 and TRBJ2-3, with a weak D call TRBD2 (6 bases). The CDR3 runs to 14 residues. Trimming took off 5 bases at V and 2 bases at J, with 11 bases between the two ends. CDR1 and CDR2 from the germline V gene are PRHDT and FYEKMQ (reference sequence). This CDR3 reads CASSNRGSTDTQYF. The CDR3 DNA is TGTGCCAGCAGCAACCGGGGGTCCACAGATACGCAGTATTTT.